This entry features one T cell receptor beta chain sequence. This sample is part of a study of blood T cell repertoires in COVID-19. Sequencing was performed with immunoSEQ multiplex PCR; in TCRdb, only in-frame clones are kept and a portion is missing. The sample has 300,000 to 350,000 clones, 90% seen once. With V trimmed by 6 bases and J by 2 bases, 3 bases remained unmatched. The CDR3 extends over 14 amino acids. CDR1 and CDR2 from the germline V gene are KGHDR and SFDVKD. The clonotype was recovered from a woman aged 30 to 39 who had been exposed to COVID-19. Sequences were obtained from PBMCs or T cells enriched from blood (not recorded which). The chain combines TRBV24-1 with TRBJ1-2; 9 positions agree with TRBD1. The CDR3 DNA follows: TGTGCCACCAGTCGACAGGGGGGGAACTATGGCTACACCTTC. This gives the protein CATSRQGGNYGYTF.